This passage covers 18 T cell receptor beta chains from one sample sequenced in a study of T cell responses to AZD1222 COVID-19 vaccine. The method was immunoSEQ multiplex PCR; TCRdb's version includes in-frame clones alone and lacks a portion of them. The data hold about 140,000 clones, with 86% observed a single time. The material sequenced was peripheral blood, taken 28 days after the second AZD1222 dose. These receptors all stem from an adult who received the AZD1222 COVID-19 vaccine.

The chain employs TRBV12-3 or TRBV12-4 and TRBJ2-7; possible D gene TRBD1, 6 bases. This CDR3 has 12 amino acids. The ends were cut back, 8 bases at V and 12 bases at J, with 20 bases in the middle. The CDR3 nucleotides are TGTGCCAGCGGGCGAACAGGGCCCCCGTGGTACTTC. This translates into CASGRTGPPWYF.

DNA of the CDR3: TGTGCCAGCAGTCCTAGACTAGCGGCACAAGAGACCCAGTACTTC. It codes for CASSPRLAAQETQYF. The chain combines TRBV27 with TRBJ2-5; 9 bases match TRBD2. The CDR3 has 15 residues. Germline CDR1 is MNHEY and CDR2 is SMNVEV (reference sequence). V dropped 5 bases and J dropped 2; count of bases not matched to a gene: 6.

This clone appeared once. This chain links TRBV7-2 with TRBJ2-2, with 9 bases identical to TRBD2. V shed 7 bases, J shed 1 base, and the junction held 4 bases outside the gene matches. The CDR3 is made up of 15 amino acids. Per the germline V gene, CDR1 is SGHTA and CDR2 is FQGNSA. CDR3 in amino acids: CASILTSGNTGELFF. Written as DNA, the CDR3 is TGTGCCAGCATCCTGACTAGCGGGAACACCGGGGAGCTGTTTTTT. Filled out from reference TRBV7-2 and TRBJ2-2, the complete variable domain reads GAGVSQSPSNKVTEKGKDVELRCDPISGHTALYWYRQSLGQGLEFLIYFQGNSAPDKSGLPSDRFSAERTGGSVSTLTIQRTQQEDSAVYLCASILTSGNTGELFFGEGSRLTVL.

This chain uses TRBV4-1 with TRBJ2-3; TRBD2 matches at 8 bases. CDR1 MGHRA and CDR2 YSYEKL come from the germline V gene. The CDR3 spans 17 residues. With V trimmed by 3 bases and J by 1 base, 9 bases remained unmatched. The CDR3 loop reads CASSHNSRGGRTDTQYF. CDR3 sequence (DNA): TGCGCCAGCAGCCATAACTCCCGCGGGGGGCGCACAGATACGCAGTATTTT.

The V call is TRBV2, the J call TRBJ2-7; D might be TRBD2 (5 bases). The length of the CDR3 is 14 residues. V gave up 4 bases and J gave up 0 bases, with 10 bases separating them. Germline V CDR1 and CDR2: SNHLY, FYNNEI. The DNA for the CDR3 is TGTGCCAGCAGTGTTACTAGGAGCTCCTACGAGCAGTACTTC. It translates to CASSVTRSSYEQYF.

The V gene is TRBV4-1, the J gene TRBJ1-4, with D unclear. The CDR3 contains 16 residues. V was shortened by 0 bases and J by 8 bases, with 16 bases between the two germline ends. The V gene's germline CDR1 is MGHRA and CDR2 YSYEKL. In DNA, the CDR3 is TGCGCCAGCAGCCAAGATTTGCCTATCTCTATCGAAAAACTGTTTTTT. This encodes CASSQDLPISIEKLFF.

V usage is TRBV29-1 and J usage is TRBJ1-4; D is unresolved. Trimming took 5 bases from V and 8 from J, leaving 9 bases between them. The germline V gene encodes CDR1 SQVTM and CDR2 ANQGSEA. The CDR3 extends over 11 amino acids. DNA of the CDR3: TGCAGCGTTCGTAGCAACGAAAAACTGTTTTTT. Protein: CSVRSNEKLFF.

V is TRBV27 and J is TRBJ2-3; D is unresolved. The germline V gene has CDR1 MNHEY and CDR2 SMNVEV (reference sequence). The CDR3 covers 14 residues. Trimming took 3 bases from V and 0 from J, leaving 7 bases between them. Written as DNA, the CDR3 is TGTGCCAGCAGTTTCGTGTCTAGCACAGATACGCAGTATTTT. It encodes CASSFVSSTDTQYF.

Here the CDR3 reads CASSLAGRAHTGELFF. As DNA, the CDR3 is TGCGCCAGCAGCTTGGCCGGGAGGGCGCACACCGGGGAGCTGTTTTTT. The V gene is TRBV5-1, the J gene TRBJ2-2; 8 nucleotides align to TRBD2. V gave up 0 bases and J gave up 3 bases; unmatched junction bases: 4. The CDR3 runs to 16 residues. Germline V lookup: CDR1 SGHRS, CDR2 YFSETQ.

This clone was counted a few times. The rearrangement joins TRBV5-1 to TRBJ1-2; D is unclear. Germline loops: CDR1 SGHRS, CDR2 YFSETQ. Trimming shortened V by 4 bases and J by 1 base, and 11 bases separated the two germline ends. The CDR3 sequence is 14 residues long. CDR3 nucleotide sequence: TGCGCCAGCAGCCCGCCCGACGGTAACTATGGCTACACCTTC. Protein: CASSPPDGNYGYTF.

This clone was counted a few times. This chain links TRBV5-1 with TRBJ2-2, with a possible D match to TRBD2 (6 bases). V gave up 4 bases and J gave up 3 bases, with 16 bases separating them. The CDR3 length is 16 residues. Germline CDR1 SGHRS, CDR2 YFSETQ. This CDR3 reads CASSPQGGPYTGELFF. The DNA of the CDR3 is TGCGCCAGCAGCCCGCAGGGAGGCCCGTACACCGGGGAGCTGTTTTTT. Supplemented by reference TRBV5-1 and TRBJ2-2, the full variable domain reads KAGVTQTPRYLIKTRGQQVTLSCSPISGHRSVSWYQQTPGQGLQFLFEYFSETQRNKGNFPGRFSGRQFSNSRSEMNVSTLELGDSALYLCASSPQGGPYTGELFFGEGSRLTVL.

J is TRBJ2-5 and V is TRBV7-2, with D maybe TRBD2 (6 bases). Trimming pared 5 bases from V and 5 bases from J, leaving 24 bases between. This CDR3 is built from 17 residues. CDR1 and CDR2 from the germline V gene are SGHTA and FQGNSA. Here the CDR3 DNA reads TGTGCCAGCAGCCCCCGGGACTGGGGCAACTCTCGGGAGACCCAGTACTTC. Protein sequence: CASSPRDWGNSRETQYF.

The V gene is TRBV19, the J gene TRBJ1-5; D is unresolved. The CDR3 contains 14 residues. Germline lookup yields CDR1 LNHDA and CDR2 SQIVND (reference sequence). Trimming cost V 3 bases and J 7 bases, with 13 bases left between them. The chain's CDR3 is CASSIGVLSQPQHF. Here the CDR3 DNA reads TGTGCCAGTAGTATCGGGGTTTTAAGCCAGCCCCAGCATTTT.

This chain's CDR3 is CASSLVQGNEKLFF. The CDR3, as DNA: TGCGCCAGCAGCTTGGTACAGGGCAATGAAAAACTGTTTTTT. This sequence joins TRBV5-1 and TRBJ1-4; TRBD1 is a possible D gene (6 bases). This CDR3 has 14 residues. Germline V gives CDR1 SGHRS, CDR2 YFSETQ. V gave up 0 bases and J gave up 5 bases, with 8 bases separating them. The full variable domain, in which reference TRBV5-1 and TRBJ1-4 provide the parts outside the CDR3, is KAGVTQTPRYLIKTRGQQVTLSCSPISGHRSVSWYQQTPGQGLQFLFEYFSETQRNKGNFPGRFSGRQFSNSRSEMNVSTLELGDSALYLCASSLVQGNEKLFFGSGTQLSVL.

The V call is TRBV18, the J call TRBJ2-4; possible D gene TRBD2, 5 bases. V shed 5 bases and J shed 6 bases, with 17 bases lying between them. Germline loops: CDR1 KGHSH, CDR2 LQKENI. The CDR3 sequence is 15 residues long. As DNA, the CDR3 is TGTGCCAGCTCAGAAACACACTCCCGGGGAAACATTCAGTACTTC. This translates into CASSETHSRGNIQYF.

The genes are TRBV2 and TRBJ1-5; D is perhaps TRBD1 (5 bases). CDR3 size: 13 residues. The ends were cut back, 8 bases at V and 7 bases at J, with 15 bases in the middle. Germline lookup yields CDR1 SNHLY and CDR2 FYNNEI. Here the CDR3 DNA reads TGTGCCAGCTCCCAGGGTTTCGGACAGCCCCAGCATTTT. Protein sequence: CASSQGFGQPQHF.

The chain couples TRBV10-2 to TRBJ1-6, with D perhaps TRBD1 (6 bases). V shed 8 bases and J shed 7 bases, with 18 bases lying between them. CDR1 and CDR2 (germline): WSHSY, SAAADI. The CDR3 has 15 residues. The CDR3 bases are TGCGCCAGCGCTTTGGGGGGCGCGGGGAATTCACCCCTCCACTTT. This translates into CASALGGAGNSPLHF.

The rearrangement joins TRBV7-2 to TRBJ2-1; unclear D gene. The CDR3 is 14 residues long. The germline V and J ends were trimmed by 4 bases and 5 bases, with 12 bases remaining between them. Per the germline V gene, CDR1 is SGHTA and CDR2 is FQGNSA. This CDR3 is CASSSARTHNEQFF. The CDR3 region has the DNA TGTGCCAGCAGCTCGGCGAGGACCCACAATGAGCAGTTCTTC.